The 9 T cell receptor beta chains below all came from one sample that was sequenced in a study of T cells after yellow fever vaccination. TCRdb re-called the 5' RACE reads through MiXCR, storing one row per CDR3 protein. The repertoire consists of around 590,000 distinct CDR3 sequences, with 10% to 15% occurring once and the leading ten covering 15%. The sequenced sample was PBMCs, obtained on the day of the yellow fever booster vaccination. These receptors were collected from a man aged 30 to 39 who received the YFV17D yellow fever vaccine.

The table lists this clonotype with a few counts. The chain uses TRBV7-8 and TRBJ2-1, with 11 bases lining up with TRBD2. After removal of 1 base from V and 0 bases from J, the junction contained 11 bases not matched to a gene. Germline CDR1 reads SGHVS; CDR2 reads FQNEAQ. The CDR3 loop spans 20 amino acids. The CDR3 sequence is CASSLVGRSLAGDSYNEQFF. The DNA of the CDR3 is TGTGCCAGCAGCTTAGTCGGCAGATCACTAGCGGGAGACTCCTACAATGAGCAGTTCTTC.

This clonotype came up many times. This rearrangement joins TRBV7-2 to TRBJ2-5; 7 nucleotides match TRBD1. Germline trimming cut 5 bases from V and 5 bases from J; bases unmatched to any gene: 8. CDR3 length equals 14 residues. CDR1 is SGHTA and CDR2 is FQGNSA in the germline V gene. For the CDR3, the DNA is TGTGCCAGCAGCAAACAGGGGTCAGGGGAGACCCAGTACTTC. Amino acids: CASSKQGSGETQYF.

This clonotype has just a few counts. V is TRBV7-2 and J is TRBJ2-7, with 7 bases matching TRBD1. Trimming removed 4 bases from V and 9 bases from J; junction bases left unmatched: 18. The CDR3 spans 16 residues. CDR1 and CDR2 (germline): SGHTA, FQGNSA. Here the CDR3 reads CASSSRSGTAHSVQYF. The CDR3 DNA sequence: TGTGCCAGCAGCTCCAGGTCCGGGACAGCCCACTCGGTGCAGTACTTC.

The chain joins TRBV7-9 to TRBJ2-1; D is unresolved. Germline CDR1 reads SEHNR; CDR2 reads FQNEAQ (reference sequence). The CDR3 totals 11 residues. The germline V and J ends were trimmed by 7 bases and 14 bases, with 15 bases remaining between them. The CDR3 DNA sequence: TGTGCCAGCACAGTGGACGTCGAAGAGTTCTTC. The encoded protein is CASTVDVEEFF.

This sequence joins TRBV7-9 and TRBJ2-7; D is possibly TRBD2 (6 bases). The V and J ends lost 2 bases and 1 base respectively, with 15 bases between them. In germline, CDR1 is SEHNR, CDR2 FQNEAQ (reference sequence). This CDR3 has 16 amino acids. The CDR3 loop reads CASSLSGSGKSYEQYF. CDR3 nucleotides: TGTGCCAGCAGCTTATCGGGTAGCGGTAAGTCCTACGAGCAGTACTTC.

This chain uses TRBV6-1 with TRBJ1-5, with 8 bases aligning to TRBD1. The CDR3 loop spans 14 amino acids. Germline V gene lookup returns CDR1 MNHNS and CDR2 SASEGT. V dropped 5 bases and J dropped 6; count of bases not matched to a gene: 6. The CDR3 loop is CASSPDRVIQPQHF. In nucleotides, the CDR3 is TGTGCCAGCAGTCCGGACAGGGTTATTCAGCCCCAGCATTTT.

This clonotype was seen a few times. CDR3 region: CASSLAGTGEETQYF. The CDR3 nucleotides read TGTGCCAGCAGCTTAGCCGGGACAGGGGAGGAGACCCAGTACTTC. The rearrangement uses TRBV7-2 and TRBJ2-5; 10 nucleotides agree with TRBD1. The germline CDR1 and CDR2 sequences are SGHTA and FQGNSA. With 0 bases clipped from V and 5 bases from J, the junction kept 3 bases outside the gene matches. This CDR3 has 15 residues.

This clonotype was seen only a few times. CDR3 nucleotide sequence: TGCAGTGCTCGACAGGGAACAAATTCACCCCTCCACTTT. Protein product: CSARQGTNSPLHF. The chain recombines TRBV20-1 with TRBJ1-6; 7 bases line up with TRBD1. Germline assignment: CDR1 DFQATT and CDR2 SNEGSKA (reference sequence). This CDR3 is 13 amino acids long. J was trimmed by 7 bases and V by 5 bases; bases with no gene match: 5.

The chain has TRBV4-3 and TRBJ1-5, with a tentative D call TRBD1 (6 bases). The V end lost 0 bases, the J end lost 3 bases, and 15 bases lay between the germline ends. CDR1 is LGHNA and CDR2 is YSLEER in the germline V gene. The length of the CDR3 is 17 residues. The CDR3: CASSQDRIRTDNQPQHF. Here the CDR3 DNA reads TGCGCCAGCAGCCAAGACCGAATCCGGACAGACAATCAGCCCCAGCATTTT.